Listed below are T cell receptor beta chains from one sample, sequenced in a study of T cell responses to AZD1222 COVID-19 vaccine. Using immunoSEQ multiplex PCR, the repertoire was profiled, and TCRdb retains in-frame clones only, with some absent. The top ten clones hold about 4.7% of a sample with 100,000 to 150,000 clones, around 89% of them seen once. Sample: peripheral blood, taken on day 0 of AZD1222 vaccination. These receptors all stem from an adult in good health. CDR3s include the opening cysteine and the closing phenylalanine or tryptophan. D genes are given only for firm matches. Clone size, where shown, is once, few, many, or a class for clones that have expanded.

TRBV28	TRBJ2-1	-	-	CASSLRATNRFF	TGTGCCAGCAGTTTAAGGGCGACAAATAGGTTCTTC
TRBV7-6	TRBJ2-3	once	-	CASSLEWGQVNTQYF	TGTGCCAGCAGCTTAGAGTGGGGGCAGGTAAATACGCAGTATTTT
TRBV5-1	TRBJ2-2	-	TRBD2	CASSSSGTSLPGELFF	TGCGCCAGCAGTTCTTCCGGGACTAGCCTCCCCGGGGAGCTGTTTTTT
TRBV10-3	TRBJ1-2	-	-	CAISPSGKEAGYTF	TGTGCCATCAGTCCCTCCGGGAAGGAGGCTGGCTACACCTTC
TRBV3-1/TRBV3-2	TRBJ1-1	-	-	CASTQTENTEAFF	TGTGCCAGCACCCAAACAGAGAACACTGAAGCTTTCTTT
TRBV7-8	TRBJ2-3	-	TRBD2	CASSLGGASADTQYF	TGTGCCAGCAGCCTCGGGGGGGCATCCGCAGATACGCAGTATTTT
TRBV3-1/TRBV3-2	TRBJ1-3	-	-	CASSRGRVTGNTIYF	TGTGCCAGCAGCCGGGGCAGGGTAACTGGAAACACCATATATTTT
TRBV7-6	TRBJ2-5	-	TRBD1	CASSFWQGALETQYF	TGTGCCAGCAGCTTTTGGCAGGGGGCGCTGGAGACCCAGTACTTC
TRBV11-3	TRBJ2-5	-	-	CASSLGARPNSEETQYF	TGTGCCAGCAGCTTAGGGGCCCGGCCGAACAGCGAAGAGACCCAGTACTTC
TRBV12-3/TRBV12-4	TRBJ1-1	-	-	CASTDRMNTEAFF	TGTGCCAGCACTGACAGGATGAACACTGAAGCTTTCTTT
TRBV3-1/TRBV3-2	TRBJ2-1	-	TRBD2	CASTPGTSGRGPYNEQFF	TGTGCCAGCACCCCCGGGACTAGCGGGAGGGGCCCCTACAATGAGCAGTTCTTC
TRBV6-2/TRBV6-3	TRBJ2-7	once	TRBD1	CASSYSRDRDSYEQYF	TGTGCCAGCAGTTACTCGAGGGACAGGGACTCCTACGAGCAGTACTTC
TRBV9	TRBJ1-1	-	-	CASSPTGRLTEAFF	TGTGCCAGCAGCCCTACGGGACGCCTCACTGAAGCTTTCTTT
TRBV11-3	TRBJ2-2	-	TRBD1	CASSYPDRANTGELFF	TGTGCCAGCAGCTATCCGGACAGGGCGAACACCGGGGAGCTGTTTTTT
TRBV5-1	TRBJ2-2	-	-	CASSLLASDTGELFF	TGCGCCAGCAGCTTACTAGCTAGCGACACCGGGGAGCTGTTTTTT
TRBV6-5	TRBJ1-6	-	-	CASSYGSQGYNSPLHF	TGTGCCAGCAGTTACGGGTCACAGGGCTATAATTCACCCCTCCACTTT
TRBV21-1	TRBJ1-5	-	-	CASRTGSNQPQHF	TGTGCCAGCAGGACAGGGTCTAATCAGCCCCAGCATTTT
TRBV19	TRBJ1-2	-	TRBD1	CASRGDRGLWVYGYTF	TGTGCCAGTAGGGGGGACAGGGGGCTTTGGGTCTATGGCTACACCTTC
TRBV5-6	TRBJ1-6	-	-	CASSLGNSPLHF	TGTGCCAGCAGCTTGGGGAATTCACCCCTCCACTTT
TRBV9	TRBJ1-1	-	TRBD1	CASSSTTGNEAFF	TGTGCCAGCAGCTCTACGACAGGGAATGAAGCTTTCTTT
TRBV4-2	TRBJ2-7	-	TRBD2	CASSHYSGRPYEQYF	TGTGCCAGCAGCCACTATAGCGGGAGGCCCTACGAGCAGTACTTC
TRBV5-1	TRBJ2-7	-	-	CASSPTGYEQYF	TGCGCCAGCAGCCCGACAGGCTACGAGCAGTACTTC
TRBV6-1	TRBJ2-3	once	TRBD2	CASSEFPQGSGSTDTQYF	TGTGCCAGCAGTGAATTCCCCCAGGGTAGCGGGAGCACAGATACGCAGTATTTT
TRBV15	TRBJ1-6	-	-	CATSRLLGGTGNSPLHF	TGTGCCACCAGCAGATTACTTGGGGGGACGGGAAATTCACCCCTCCACTTT
TRBV19	TRBJ2-2	-	-	CASSILTLRTTGELFF	TGTGCCAGTAGTATCCTGACCCTCAGAACGACCGGGGAGCTGTTTTTT
TRBV30	TRBJ1-6	-	-	CAWSSIGLGSYNSPLHF	TGTGCCTGGAGTTCAATAGGGTTGGGCTCCTATAATTCACCCCTCCACTTT
TRBV28	TRBJ1-2	-	TRBD1	CASSLWSGQGAVSYGYTF	TGTGCCAGCAGTTTATGGAGCGGGCAGGGGGCGGTATCCTATGGCTACACCTTC
TRBV30	TRBJ2-5	-	-	CAWSTGETQYF	TGTGCCTGGAGTACAGGCGAGACCCAGTACTTC
TRBV5-1	TRBJ1-1	-	-	CASSLMVNTEAFF	TGCGCCAGCAGCTTGATGGTGAACACTGAAGCTTTCTTT
TRBV2	TRBJ2-1	-	TRBD2	CASKPLAGYNEQFF	TGTGCCAGCAAGCCCCTAGCGGGCTACAATGAGCAGTTCTTC
TRBV7-9	TRBJ2-3	-	-	CASSLWVGGSTDTQYF	TGTGCCAGCAGCTTATGGGTTGGTGGGTCCACAGATACGCAGTATTTT
TRBV24-1	TRBJ2-7	-	TRBD2	CATSDPGTSGGDEQYF	TGTGCCACCAGTGATCCAGGGACTAGCGGGGGGGACGAGCAGTACTTC
TRBV20-1	TRBJ2-7	-	TRBD1	CSGGQVYEQYF	TGCAGTGGGGGACAGGTCTACGAGCAGTACTTC
TRBV29-1	TRBJ2-1	-	TRBD1	CSVELGQGSSEQFF	TGCAGCGTTGAATTGGGACAGGGGAGCAGTGAGCAGTTCTTC
TRBV4-1	TRBJ2-7	few	TRBD2	CARPPGLAGVLAYEQYF	TGCGCCCGACCTCCAGGACTAGCGGGAGTGCTCGCCTACGAGCAGTACTTC
TRBV7-3	TRBJ2-7	-	-	CASSLAGNAEQYF	TGTGCCAGCAGCTTAGCGGGGAACGCCGAGCAGTACTTC
TRBV24-1	TRBJ2-3	few	TRBD1	CATSDRTGHTDTQYF	TGTGCCACCAGTGACCGGACAGGGCACACAGATACGCAGTATTTT
TRBV7-9	TRBJ2-5	-	-	CASSPRGGGVQETQYF	TGTGCCAGCAGCCCCAGGGGCGGGGGAGTCCAAGAGACCCAGTACTTC
TRBV19	TRBJ2-6	-	TRBD1	CASSIGQGVANVLTF	TGTGCCAGTAGTATAGGGCAGGGGGTGGCCAACGTCCTGACTTTC
TRBV9	TRBJ2-7	-	-	CASSVRLRGEIGSSYEQYF	TGTGCCAGCAGCGTTCGCTTAAGGGGTGAAATCGGGAGCTCCTACGAGCAGTACTTC
TRBV11-2	TRBJ1-1	-	-	CASSLVPNTEAFF	TGTGCCAGCAGCTTAGTACCGAACACTGAAGCTTTCTTT
TRBV29-1	TRBJ1-1	-	TRBD1	CSAGDSLNEAFF	TGCAGCGCAGGGGACAGCCTGAACGAAGCTTTCTTT
TRBV6-5	TRBJ2-7	-	TRBD1	CASRHGTGGKYEQYF	TGTGCCAGCAGACATGGGACAGGGGGCAAATACGAGCAGTACTTC
TRBV7-9	TRBJ1-5	-	-	CASSPGRGGNQPQHF	TGTGCCAGCAGCCCCGGGAGGGGCGGCAATCAGCCCCAGCATTTT
TRBV25-1	TRBJ2-7	-	-	CASSDSQSSYEQYF	TGTGCCAGCAGTGACTCGCAAAGCTCCTACGAGCAGTACTTC
TRBV6-5	TRBJ2-7	-	-	CASSSRDESPYEQYF	TGTGCCAGCAGTTCCCGGGACGAATCTCCCTACGAGCAGTACTTC
TRBV19	TRBJ2-7	few	-	CASSIRGSTYEQYF	TGTGCCAGTAGTATACGGGGGTCAACCTACGAGCAGTACTTC
TRBV28	TRBJ1-5	-	-	CASSTSSLIQPQHF	TGTGCCAGCAGTACCAGCAGTCTCATTCAGCCCCAGCATTTT
TRBV7-9	TRBJ1-6	-	TRBD1	CASSLGDRGQNF	TGTGCCAGCAGCTTGGGCGACAGGGGTCAAAACTTT
TRBV19	TRBJ1-4	-	-	CASNLWGNEKLFF	TGTGCCAGTAACCTATGGGGTAATGAAAAACTGTTTTTT
TRBV7-9	TRBJ2-3	few	-	CASSSPRTGWDTQYF	TGTGCCAGCAGCTCCCCTAGGACTGGCTGGGATACGCAGTATTTT
TRBV18	TRBJ1-5	few	TRBD1	CASSPGTGGPNSNQPQHF	TGTGCCAGCTCTCCCGGGACAGGGGGCCCCAACTCCAATCAGCCCCAGCATTTT
TRBV5-1	TRBJ2-2	-	TRBD1	CASSLDRGYAGELFF	TGCGCCAGCAGCTTGGACAGGGGGTATGCCGGGGAGCTGTTTTTT
TRBV27	TRBJ2-2	few	TRBD1	CASSRRQGHTGELFF	TGTGCCAGCAGTCGCCGACAGGGACACACCGGGGAGCTGTTTTTT